This T cell receptor beta chain came from a study of shared clonotypes between healthy human individuals. The germline CDR1 and CDR2 sequences are SGHRS and YFSETQ. The V segment lost 2 bases and the J segment 0 bases; nucleotides outside the gene matches: 2. The CDR3 has 15 amino acids. Whole-study findings and limits: Naive CD4 clonotype sharing across a few donors was approximately 5%.

In this sample, this clone turned up once. Its cognate antigen is unknown. CD45RA+ naive and CD45RA-negative memory subsets were separated from CD4+ cells. Genomic DNA of each subset was evenly split across several immunoSEQ plates. Sorted subsets were amplified in replicate PCRs using approximately 200 ng DNA, 25,000 to 30,000 T cell genomes. The data were produced by immunoSEQ multiplex PCR, yet TCRdb's version contains in-frame clones alone and is incomplete. Among approximately 2.5 million clones listed, 93% were seen once. Sequenced: naive CD4+ T cells from PBMCs. As for subset: CD45RA+ positively selected. The gene calls are TRBV5-1 and TRBJ2-7; 10 bases align to TRBD2. This receptor was obtained from a young man in good health. Some clones in this sample may be carry-over from other donors' samples. CDR3 DNA: TGCGCCAGCAGCTTCGGGACTAGCGACTCCTACGAGCAGTACTTC. This sequence encodes CASSFGTSDSYEQYF.